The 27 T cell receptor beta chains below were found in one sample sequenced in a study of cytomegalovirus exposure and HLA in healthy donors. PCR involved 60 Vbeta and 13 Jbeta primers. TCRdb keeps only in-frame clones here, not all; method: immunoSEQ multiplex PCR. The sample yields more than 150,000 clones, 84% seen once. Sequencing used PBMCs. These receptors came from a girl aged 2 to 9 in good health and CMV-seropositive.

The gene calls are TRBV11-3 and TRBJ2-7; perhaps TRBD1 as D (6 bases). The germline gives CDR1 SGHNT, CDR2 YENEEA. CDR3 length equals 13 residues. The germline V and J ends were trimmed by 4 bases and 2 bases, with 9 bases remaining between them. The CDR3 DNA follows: TGTGCCAGCAGCTCGACAGGTACCTACGAGCAGTACTTC. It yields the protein CASSSTGTYEQYF.

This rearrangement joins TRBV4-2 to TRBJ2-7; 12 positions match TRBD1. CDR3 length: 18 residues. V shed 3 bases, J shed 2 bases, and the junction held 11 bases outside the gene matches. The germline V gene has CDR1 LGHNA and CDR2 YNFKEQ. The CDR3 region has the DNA TGTGCCAGCAGCCACCCAGGAGCCGGGACAGGGGGCACCTACGAGCAGTACTTC. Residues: CASSHPGAGTGGTYEQYF.

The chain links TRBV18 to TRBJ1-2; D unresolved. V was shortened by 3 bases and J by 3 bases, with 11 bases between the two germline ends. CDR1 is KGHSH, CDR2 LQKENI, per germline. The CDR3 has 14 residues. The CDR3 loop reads CASSPIFEDYGYTF. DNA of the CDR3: TGTGCCAGCTCACCCATATTTGAGGACTATGGCTACACCTTC.

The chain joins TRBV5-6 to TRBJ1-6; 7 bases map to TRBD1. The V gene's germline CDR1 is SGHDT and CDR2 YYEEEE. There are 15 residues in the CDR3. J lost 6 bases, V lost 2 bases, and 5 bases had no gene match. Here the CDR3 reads CASSFGPGGNSPLHF. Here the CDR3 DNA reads TGTGCCAGCAGCTTTGGGCCAGGGGGTAATTCACCCCTCCACTTT.

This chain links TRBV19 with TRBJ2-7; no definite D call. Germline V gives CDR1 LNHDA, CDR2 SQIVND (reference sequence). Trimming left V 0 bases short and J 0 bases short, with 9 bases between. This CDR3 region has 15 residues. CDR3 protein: CASSIDLGSSYEQYF. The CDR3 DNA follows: TGTGCCAGTAGTATAGATCTCGGGTCCTCCTACGAGCAGTACTTC.

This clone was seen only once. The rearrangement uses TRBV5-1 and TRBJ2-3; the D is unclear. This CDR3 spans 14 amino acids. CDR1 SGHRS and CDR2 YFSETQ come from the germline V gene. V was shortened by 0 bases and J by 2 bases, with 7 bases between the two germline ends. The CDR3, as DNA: TGCGCCAGCAGCTTGGTGCAGAACACAGATACGCAGTATTTT. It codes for CASSLVQNTDTQYF.

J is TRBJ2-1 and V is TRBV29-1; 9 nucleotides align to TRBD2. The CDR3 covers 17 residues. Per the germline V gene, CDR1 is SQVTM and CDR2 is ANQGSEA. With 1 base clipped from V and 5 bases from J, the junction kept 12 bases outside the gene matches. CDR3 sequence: CSVEGGGGGAVNNEQFF. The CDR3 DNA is TGCAGCGTTGAAGGTGGTGGCGGGGGGGCGGTAAACAATGAGCAGTTCTTC.

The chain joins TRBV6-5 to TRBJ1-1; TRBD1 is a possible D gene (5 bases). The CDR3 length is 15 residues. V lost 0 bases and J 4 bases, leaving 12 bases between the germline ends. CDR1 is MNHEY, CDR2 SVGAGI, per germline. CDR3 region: CASSYSVQGATEAFF. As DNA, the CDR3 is TGTGCCAGCAGTTACTCGGTTCAGGGTGCCACTGAAGCTTTCTTT.

In nucleotides, the CDR3 is TGTGCCAGTCTTGACAGGGGTACAGATACGCAGTATTTT. This encodes CASLDRGTDTQYF. The chain couples TRBV19 to TRBJ2-3; 8 nucleotides agree with TRBD1. This CDR3 is 13 amino acids long. The ends lost 8 bases at V and 3 bases at J; junction bases unmatched: 4. Germline-derived CDR1 and CDR2 are LNHDA and SQIVND (reference sequence).

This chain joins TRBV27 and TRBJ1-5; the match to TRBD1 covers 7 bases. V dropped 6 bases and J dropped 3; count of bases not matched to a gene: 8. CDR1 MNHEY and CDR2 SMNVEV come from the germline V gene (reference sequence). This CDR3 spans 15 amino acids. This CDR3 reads CASRKTGISNQPQHF. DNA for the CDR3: TGTGCCAGCAGAAAGACAGGGATTTCCAATCAGCCCCAGCATTTT.

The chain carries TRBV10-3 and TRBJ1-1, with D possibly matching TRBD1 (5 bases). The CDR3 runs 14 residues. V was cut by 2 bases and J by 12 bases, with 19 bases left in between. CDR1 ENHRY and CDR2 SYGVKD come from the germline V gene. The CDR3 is CAISELGGSDGPFF. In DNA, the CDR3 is TGTGCCATCAGTGAGCTCGGGGGGTCTGATGGGCCTTTCTTT.

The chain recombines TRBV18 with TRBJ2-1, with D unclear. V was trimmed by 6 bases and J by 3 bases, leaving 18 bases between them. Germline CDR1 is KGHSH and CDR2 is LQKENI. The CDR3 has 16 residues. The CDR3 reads CASSPPGSLRYNEQFF. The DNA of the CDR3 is TGTGCCAGCTCCCCTCCCGGGTCTTTACGCTACAATGAGCAGTTCTTC.

CDR3 loop: CASSYSGLNTEAFF. The CDR3 DNA follows: TGTGCCAGCAGTTATTCAGGGCTGAACACTGAAGCTTTCTTT. V is TRBV6-6 and J is TRBJ1-1, with D maybe TRBD1 (5 bases). CDR1 and CDR2 (germline): MNHNY, SVGAGI (reference sequence). V was trimmed by 3 bases and J by 0 bases, leaving 8 bases between them. The CDR3 has 14 residues.

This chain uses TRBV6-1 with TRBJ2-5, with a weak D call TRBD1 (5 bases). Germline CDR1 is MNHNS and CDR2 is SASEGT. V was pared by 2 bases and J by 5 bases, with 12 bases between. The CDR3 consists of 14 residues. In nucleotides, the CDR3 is TGTGCCAGCAGTGAACAGGGCCGTTCGGAGACCCAGTACTTC. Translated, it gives CASSEQGRSETQYF.

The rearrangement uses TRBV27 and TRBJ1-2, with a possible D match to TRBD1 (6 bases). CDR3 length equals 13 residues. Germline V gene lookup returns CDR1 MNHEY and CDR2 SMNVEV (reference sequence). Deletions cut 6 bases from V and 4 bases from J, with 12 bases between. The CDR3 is CASSLGQAYGYTF. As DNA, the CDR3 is TGTGCCAGCAGCCTGGGACAAGCCTATGGCTACACCTTC.

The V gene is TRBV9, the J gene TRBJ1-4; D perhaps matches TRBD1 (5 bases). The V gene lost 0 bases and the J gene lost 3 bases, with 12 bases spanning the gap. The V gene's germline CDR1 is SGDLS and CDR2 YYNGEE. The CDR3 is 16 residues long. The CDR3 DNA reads TGTGCCAGCAGCGTAGGCTCGCGGGGGGCTAATGAAAAACTGTTTTTT. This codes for CASSVGSRGANEKLFF.

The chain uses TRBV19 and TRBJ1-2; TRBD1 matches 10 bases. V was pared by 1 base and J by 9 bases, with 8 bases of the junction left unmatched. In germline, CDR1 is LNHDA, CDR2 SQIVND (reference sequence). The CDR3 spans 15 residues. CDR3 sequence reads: CASSIAGTGETSYTF. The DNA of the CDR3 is TGTGCCAGTAGTATAGCCGGGACAGGGGAGACTAGCTACACCTTC.

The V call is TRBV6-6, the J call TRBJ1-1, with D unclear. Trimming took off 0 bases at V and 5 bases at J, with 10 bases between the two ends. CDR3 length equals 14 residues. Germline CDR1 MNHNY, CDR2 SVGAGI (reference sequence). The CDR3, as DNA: TGTGCCAGCAGTTACTCGGTTGGTCTAACTGAAGCTTTCTTT. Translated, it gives CASSYSVGLTEAFF.

CDR3 residues: CAWKGPWGQAFF. The CDR3 DNA reads as TGTGCCTGGAAAGGTCCGTGGGGGCAAGCTTTCTTT. V usage is TRBV30 and J usage is TRBJ1-1, with D possibly TRBD1 on 6 matching bases. Germline lookup yields CDR1 GTSNPN and CDR2 SVGIG (reference sequence). V lost 4 bases, J lost 9 bases, and 15 bases lay in between. This CDR3 contains 12 residues.

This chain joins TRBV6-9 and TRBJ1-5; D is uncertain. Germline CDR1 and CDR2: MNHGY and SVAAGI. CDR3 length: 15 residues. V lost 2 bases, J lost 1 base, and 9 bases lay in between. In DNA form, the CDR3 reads TGTGCCAGCAGTTATCGCAGTTTGAGCAATCAGCCCCAGCATTTT. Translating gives CASSYRSLSNQPQHF.

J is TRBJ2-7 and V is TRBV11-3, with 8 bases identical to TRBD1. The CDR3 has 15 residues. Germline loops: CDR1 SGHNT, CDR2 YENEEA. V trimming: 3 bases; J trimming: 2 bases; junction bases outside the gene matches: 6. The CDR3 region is CASSLGDRSTYEQYF. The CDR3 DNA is TGTGCCAGCAGCTTGGGGGACAGGTCTACCTACGAGCAGTACTTC.

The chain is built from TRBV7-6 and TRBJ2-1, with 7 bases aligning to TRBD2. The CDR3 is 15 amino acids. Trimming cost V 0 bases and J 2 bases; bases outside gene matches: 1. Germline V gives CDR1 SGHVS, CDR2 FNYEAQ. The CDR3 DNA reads TGTGCCAGCAGCTTAGCGGGAGGGACCTACAATGAGCAGTTCTTC. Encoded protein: CASSLAGGTYNEQFF.

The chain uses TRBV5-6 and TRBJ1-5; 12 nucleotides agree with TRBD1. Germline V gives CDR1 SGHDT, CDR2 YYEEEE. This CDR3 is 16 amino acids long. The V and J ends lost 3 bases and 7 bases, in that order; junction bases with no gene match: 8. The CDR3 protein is CASSWGGQGAQQPQHF. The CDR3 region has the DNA TGTGCCAGCAGCTGGGGGGGACAGGGGGCCCAACAGCCCCAGCATTTT. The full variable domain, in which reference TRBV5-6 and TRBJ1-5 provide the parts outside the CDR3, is DAGVTQSPTHLIKTRGQQVTLRCSPKSGHDTVSWYQQALGQGPQFIFQYYEEEERQRGNFPDRFSGHQFPNYSSELNVNALLLGDSALYLCASSWGGQGAQQPQHFGDGTRLSIL.

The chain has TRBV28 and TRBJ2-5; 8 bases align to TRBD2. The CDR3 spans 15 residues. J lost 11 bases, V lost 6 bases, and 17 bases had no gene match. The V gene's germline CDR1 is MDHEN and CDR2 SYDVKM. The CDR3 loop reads CASSLPGSGSWEQYF. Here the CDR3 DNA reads TGTGCCAGCAGCTTACCCGGCAGCGGGAGCTGGGAGCAGTACTTC.

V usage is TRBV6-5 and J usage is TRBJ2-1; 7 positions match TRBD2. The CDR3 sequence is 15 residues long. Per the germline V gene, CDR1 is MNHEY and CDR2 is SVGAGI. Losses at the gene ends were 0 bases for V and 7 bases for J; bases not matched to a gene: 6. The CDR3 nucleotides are TGTGCCAGCAGTTACTCGTGGGGGAGGGTAAATGAGCAGTTCTTC. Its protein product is CASSYSWGRVNEQFF.

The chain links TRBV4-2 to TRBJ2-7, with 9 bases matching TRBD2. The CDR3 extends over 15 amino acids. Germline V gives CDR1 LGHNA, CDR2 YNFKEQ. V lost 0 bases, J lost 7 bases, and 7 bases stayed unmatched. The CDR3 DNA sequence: TGTGCCAGCAGCCAAGAGCGGCTAGCGGGGCGGGAGCAGTACTTC. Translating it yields CASSQERLAGREQYF.

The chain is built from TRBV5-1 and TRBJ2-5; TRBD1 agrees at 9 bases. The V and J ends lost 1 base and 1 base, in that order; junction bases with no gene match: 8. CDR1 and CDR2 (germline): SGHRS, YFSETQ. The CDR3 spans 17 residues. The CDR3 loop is CASSLIRTGDVQETQYF. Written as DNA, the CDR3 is TGCGCCAGCAGCTTGATCCGGACAGGGGACGTCCAAGAGACCCAGTACTTC.